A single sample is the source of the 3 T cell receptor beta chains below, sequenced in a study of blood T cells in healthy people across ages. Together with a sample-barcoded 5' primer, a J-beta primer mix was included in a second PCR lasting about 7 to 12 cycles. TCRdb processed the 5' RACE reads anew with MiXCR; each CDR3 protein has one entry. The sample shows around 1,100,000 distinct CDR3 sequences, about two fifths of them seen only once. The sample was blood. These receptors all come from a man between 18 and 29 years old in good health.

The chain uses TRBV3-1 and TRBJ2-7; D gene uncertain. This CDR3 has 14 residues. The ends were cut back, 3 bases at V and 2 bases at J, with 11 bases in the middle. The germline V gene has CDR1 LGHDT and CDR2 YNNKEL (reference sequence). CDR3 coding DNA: TGTGCCAGCAGCCATACATCTAACGCCTACGAGCAGTACTTC. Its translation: CASSHTSNAYEQYF.

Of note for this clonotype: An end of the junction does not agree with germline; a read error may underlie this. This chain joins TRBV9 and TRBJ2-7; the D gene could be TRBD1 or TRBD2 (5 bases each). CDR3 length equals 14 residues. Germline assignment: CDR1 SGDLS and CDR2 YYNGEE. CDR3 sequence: CASSPTGTEYERYF. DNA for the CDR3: TGTGCCAGCAGCCCCACCGGGACGGAGTACGAGCGGTACTTC.

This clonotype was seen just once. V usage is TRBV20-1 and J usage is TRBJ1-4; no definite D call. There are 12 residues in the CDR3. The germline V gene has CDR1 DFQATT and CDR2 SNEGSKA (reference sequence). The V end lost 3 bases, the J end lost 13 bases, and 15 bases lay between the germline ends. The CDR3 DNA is TGCAGTGCTAGCAGGACCCCAAAGGGACTGTTTTTT. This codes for CSASRTPKGLFF.